This entry describes one TCR beta chain. Relative to the germline gene, one junction end is altered; a read error may explain this. The authors ran a second PCR of roughly 6 to 11 cycles using a sample-barcoded 5' primer and a J-beta primer mix. TCRdb processed the 5' RACE reads anew with MiXCR; each CDR3 protein has one entry. The table lists 1.5 million to 2 million distinct CDR3 sequences, 40% to 55% of them singletons. This sample was taken from a study of blood T cells in healthy people across ages. CDR1 SGDLS and CDR2 YYNGEE come from the germline V gene. The CDR3 runs to 15 residues. The sequenced sample was blood. The TCR was taken from a woman in her 40s in good health. The V gene is TRBV9, the J gene TRBJ2-7; TRBD1 agrees at 12 bases. DNA for the CDR3: TGTGCCAGCAGCGGGGGACAGGGGGCGACCTATGAGCAGTACTTC. It encodes CASSGGQGATYEQYF.